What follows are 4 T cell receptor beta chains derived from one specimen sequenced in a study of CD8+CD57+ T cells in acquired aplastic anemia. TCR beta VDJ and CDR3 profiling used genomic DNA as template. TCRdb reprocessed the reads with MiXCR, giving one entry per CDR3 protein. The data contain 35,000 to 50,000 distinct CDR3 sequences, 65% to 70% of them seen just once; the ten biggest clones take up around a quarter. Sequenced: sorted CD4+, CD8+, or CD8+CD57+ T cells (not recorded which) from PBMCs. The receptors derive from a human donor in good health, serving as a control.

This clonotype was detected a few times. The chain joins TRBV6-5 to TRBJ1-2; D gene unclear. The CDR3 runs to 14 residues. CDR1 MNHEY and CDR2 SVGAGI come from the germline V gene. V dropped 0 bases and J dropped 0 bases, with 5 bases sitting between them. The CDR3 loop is CASSYSRSNYGYTF. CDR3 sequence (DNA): TGTGCCAGCAGTTACTCGAGATCTAACTATGGCTACACCTTC.

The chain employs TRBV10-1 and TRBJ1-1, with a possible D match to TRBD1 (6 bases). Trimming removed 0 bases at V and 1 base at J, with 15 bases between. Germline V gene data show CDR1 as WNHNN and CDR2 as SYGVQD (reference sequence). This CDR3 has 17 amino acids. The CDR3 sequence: CASSESPGGLRNTEAFF. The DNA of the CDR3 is TGCGCCAGCAGTGAGTCGCCGGGGGGCCTGCGGAACACTGAAGCTTTCTTT.

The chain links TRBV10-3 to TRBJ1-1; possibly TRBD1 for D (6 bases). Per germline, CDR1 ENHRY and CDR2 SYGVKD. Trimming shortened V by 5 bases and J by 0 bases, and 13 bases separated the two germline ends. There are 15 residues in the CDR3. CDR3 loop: CAISITGPMNTEAFF. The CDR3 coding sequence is TGTGCCATCAGTATTACAGGGCCCATGAACACTGAAGCTTTCTTT.

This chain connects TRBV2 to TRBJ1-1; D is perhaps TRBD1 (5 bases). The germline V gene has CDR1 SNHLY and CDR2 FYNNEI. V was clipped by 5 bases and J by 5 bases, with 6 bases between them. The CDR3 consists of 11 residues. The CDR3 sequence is CASSRGTEAFF. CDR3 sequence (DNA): TGTGCCAGCAGTCGGGGGACTGAAGCTTTCTTT.